This T cell receptor beta chain was retrieved from a study of response to subunit inactivated influenza vaccine. Overall study results and limits: Every seasonal influenza vaccination brings in few new T cells, the authors suggested.

TCRdb re-called the RT-PCR reads through MiXCR, storing one row per CDR3 protein. This table holds fewer than 250,000 distinct CDR3 sequences, approximately 14% found once. On this clonotype itself: Its target is unknown.

The TCR was taken from a man aged 45-60 years who received an inactivated influenza vaccine. The source material was CD8+ T cells sorted from PBMCs, sampled roughly 5 days after vaccination.

This CDR3 reads CASSPGLAGSYIYNEQFF. In DNA, the CDR3 is TGTGCCAGCAGCCCGGGACTAGCGGGGTCTTATATCTACAATGAGCAGTTCTTC. The V and J genes are TRBV11-2 and TRBJ2-1, with 13 bases fitting TRBD2. Per germline, CDR1 SGHAT and CDR2 FQNNGV. With 5 bases clipped from V and 3 bases from J, the junction kept 10 bases outside the gene matches. This CDR3 contains 18 residues.